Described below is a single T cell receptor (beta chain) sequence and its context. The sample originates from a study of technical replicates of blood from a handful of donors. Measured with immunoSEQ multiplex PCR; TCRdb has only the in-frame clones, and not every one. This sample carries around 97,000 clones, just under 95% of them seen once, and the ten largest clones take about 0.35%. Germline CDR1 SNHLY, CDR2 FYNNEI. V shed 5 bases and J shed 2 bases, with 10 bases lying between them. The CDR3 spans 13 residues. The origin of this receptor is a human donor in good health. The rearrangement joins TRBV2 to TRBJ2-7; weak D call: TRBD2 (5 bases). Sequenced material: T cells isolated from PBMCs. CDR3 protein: CASSIGIPYEQYF. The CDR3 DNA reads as TGTGCCAGCAGTATCGGGATACCCTACGAGCAGTACTTC.